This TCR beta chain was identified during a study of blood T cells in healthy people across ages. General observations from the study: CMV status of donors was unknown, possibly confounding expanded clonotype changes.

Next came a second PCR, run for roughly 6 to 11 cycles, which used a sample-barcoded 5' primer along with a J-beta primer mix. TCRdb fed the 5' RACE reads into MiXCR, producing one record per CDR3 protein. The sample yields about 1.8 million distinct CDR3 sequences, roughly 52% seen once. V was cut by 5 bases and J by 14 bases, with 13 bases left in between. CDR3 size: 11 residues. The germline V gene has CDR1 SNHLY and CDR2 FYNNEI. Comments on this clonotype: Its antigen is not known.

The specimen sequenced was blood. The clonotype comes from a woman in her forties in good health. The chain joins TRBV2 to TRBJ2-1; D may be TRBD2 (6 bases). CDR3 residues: CASSWRTGEFF. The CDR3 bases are TGTGCCAGCAGTTGGAGGACGGGGGAGTTCTTC.